Each of the 13 T cell receptor beta chains below was sequenced from the same sample in a study of control samples from healthy donors and cancer patients. Profiling relied on immunoSEQ multiplex PCR, and the TCRdb table lists in-frame clones only, not all of them. The top ten clones hold around 8% of a sample with about 160,000 clones, approximately 94% of them seen once. The specimen sequenced was blood. The receptors here all came from a woman in her thirties or forties in good health.

V and J are TRBV4-1 and TRBJ1-1; maybe TRBD1 (5 bases). This CDR3 is 16 amino acids long. Germline assignment: CDR1 MGHRA and CDR2 YSYEKL. V was trimmed by 1 base and J by 0 bases, leaving 12 bases between them. The CDR3 here is CASSQAPGPMNTEAFF. The CDR3 coding sequence is TGCGCCAGCAGCCAAGCTCCGGGGCCCATGAACACTGAAGCTTTCTTT.

The rearrangement uses TRBV29-1 and TRBJ1-3; no definite D call. CDR3 length: 13 amino acids. Germline CDR1 reads SQVTM; CDR2 reads ANQGSEA. Trimming shortened V by 4 bases and J by 1 base, and 8 bases separated the two germline ends. The CDR3 reads CSVGWKSGNTIYF. The CDR3 nucleotides are TGCAGCGTTGGCTGGAAATCTGGAAACACCATATATTTT.

CDR3 sequence reads: CASSPGQGSGGANVLTF. The CDR3 DNA reads as TGCGCCAGCAGCCCCGGACAGGGTTCGGGAGGGGCCAACGTCCTGACTTTC. The chain couples TRBV5-1 to TRBJ2-6; 8 nucleotides agree with TRBD1. CDR1 is SGHRS and CDR2 is YFSETQ in the germline V gene. Trimming took 4 bases from V and 4 from J; bases not matched to a gene: 10. The CDR3 covers 17 residues.

The rearrangement links TRBV7-2 to TRBJ2-3; 7 bases agree with TRBD2. V shed 0 bases and J 2 bases; nucleotides not matched to a gene: 8. Per germline, CDR1 SGHTA and CDR2 FQGNSA. The CDR3 has 17 amino acids. The CDR3 sequence: CASSLARSAGVTDTQYF. The DNA for the CDR3 is TGTGCCAGCAGCTTAGCTCGGAGTGCGGGAGTCACAGATACGCAGTATTTT.

The rearrangement uses TRBV5-6 and TRBJ2-7; the D gene is possibly TRBD1 (5 bases). The CDR3 is made up of 14 amino acids. Germline lookup yields CDR1 SGHDT and CDR2 YYEEEE. V was cut by 4 bases and J by 3 bases, with 14 bases left in between. The CDR3 loop is CASSDLRGNYEQYF. CDR3 DNA: TGTGCCAGCAGCGACCTTAGGGGTAACTACGAGCAGTACTTC.

This chain connects TRBV5-4 to TRBJ1-1; no clear D gene. The CDR3 spans 13 residues. V dropped 3 bases and J dropped 5 bases, with 11 bases sitting between them. Germline V gene lookup returns CDR1 SGHNT and CDR2 YYREEE (reference sequence). The CDR3 DNA is TGTGCCAGCAGCTCCTACGTGATGACTGAAGCTTTCTTT. Its translation is CASSSYVMTEAFF.

The rearrangement links TRBV4-3 to TRBJ2-7; the match to TRBD2 covers 15 bases. This CDR3 is 16 amino acids long. The junction had 3 bases not matched to a gene; V was cut back by 3 bases and J by 3 bases. Per the germline V gene, CDR1 is LGHNA and CDR2 is YSLEER. The CDR3, as DNA: TGCGCCAGCAGCCATGGGACTAGCGGGGGGTTCTACGAGCAGTACTTC. This codes for CASSHGTSGGFYEQYF.

The chain employs TRBV2 and TRBJ2-7; D remains ambiguous. Germline loops: CDR1 SNHLY, CDR2 FYNNEI. The CDR3 spans 11 residues. The V and J ends lost 7 bases and 5 bases respectively, with 9 bases between them. The CDR3 loop reads CASISTDEQYF. For the CDR3, the DNA is TGTGCCAGCATCTCAACGGACGAGCAGTACTTC.

J is TRBJ1-1 and V is TRBV27; D uncertain. V lost 6 bases to trimming and J lost 8 bases, with 16 bases between them. CDR3 length equals 13 residues. Germline V lookup: CDR1 MNHEY, CDR2 SMNVEV (reference sequence). CDR3 sequence (DNA): TGTGCCAGCAGCCGGTCGAAGGTTTCCGAAGCTTTCTTT. This sequence encodes CASSRSKVSEAFF.

Here the CDR3 DNA reads TGTGCCAGCAGTTTTCAAGGGGCCCAGTACTTC. As protein: CASSFQGAQYF. The chain couples TRBV12-3 or TRBV12-4 to TRBJ2-5; D is perhaps TRBD1 (5 bases). CDR3 length equals 11 residues. V lost 3 bases to trimming and J lost 9 bases, with 8 bases between them.

This rearrangement joins TRBV30 to TRBJ2-5; D ambiguous. The CDR3 totals 12 residues. Germline V gene data show CDR1 as GTSNPN and CDR2 as SVGIG (reference sequence). Trimming shortened V by 2 bases and J by 7 bases, and 11 bases separated the two germline ends. Written as DNA, the CDR3 is TGTGCCTGGAGTCCAACTCGAGGGACCCAGTACTTC. Translating it yields CAWSPTRGTQYF.

The chain carries TRBV4-2 and TRBJ2-5; the D gene is possibly TRBD2 (7 bases). Germline V CDR1 and CDR2: LGHNA, YNFKEQ. The CDR3 consists of 14 residues. V lost 6 bases to trimming and J lost 4 bases, with 15 bases between them. CDR3 amino acids: CASRAGGLGETQYF. The CDR3 DNA reads as TGTGCCAGCAGGGCCGGGGGGCTGGGAGAGACCCAGTACTTC.

The CDR3 DNA is TGTGCCAGTAGTTTCGGACTAGCGGAGTACAATGAGCAGTTCTTC. It encodes CASSFGLAEYNEQFF. The V and J genes are TRBV19 and TRBJ2-1; 10 nucleotides align to TRBD2. The trim removed 5 bases at V and 4 bases at J, leaving 5 bases unmatched. From germline, CDR1 is LNHDA and CDR2 SQIVND (reference sequence). The CDR3 covers 15 residues.